The 29 T cell receptor beta chains below come from one sample, sequenced in a study of Graves' ophthalmopathy and Graves' hyperthyroidism. RNA transcripts served as template for amplifying TCR beta CDR3 sequences. HTBI primers were used in a first-round RT-PCR, which preceded a second-round multiplex PCR. One entry per CDR3 protein results from TCRdb running MiXCR on the multiplex PCR reads. The top ten clones hold over 2.5% of a sample with 660,000 or so distinct CDR3 sequences, over 40% of them seen once. The sequenced sample consisted of peripheral blood. These receptors originate from an adult man with Graves' ophthalmopathy.

V gene TRBV5-1 combines with J gene TRBJ2-1; D could derive from TRBD1 or TRBD2 (6 bases each). V was cut by 0 bases and J by 7 bases, with 14 bases left in between. Per germline, CDR1 SGHRS and CDR2 YFSETQ. The CDR3 is made up of 15 amino acids. CDR3 residues: CASSLDRGPRNEQFF. In DNA, the CDR3 is TGCGCCAGCAGCTTGGATCGGGGGCCAAGGAATGAGCAGTTCTTC.

The V and J genes are TRBV2 and TRBJ2-7, with a possible D match to TRBD1 (7 bases). This CDR3 comprises 12 residues. Germline V lookup: CDR1 SNHLY, CDR2 FYNNEI. V dropped 2 bases and J dropped 8 bases, with 10 bases sitting between them. The CDR3: CASSEQGGQQYF. As DNA, the CDR3 is TGTGCCAGCAGTGAACAGGGGGGACAGCAGTACTTC.

This clonotype was detected only a few times. This chain uses TRBV20-1 with TRBJ2-7; weak D call: TRBD1 (6 bases). CDR1 DFQATT and CDR2 SNEGSKA come from the germline V gene (reference sequence). The CDR3 has 14 residues. Trimming left V 1 base short and J 3 bases short, with 13 bases between. The CDR3, as DNA: TGCAGTGCTAGAGCAGCCAGGGGCAACTACGAGCAGTACTTC. It codes for CSARAARGNYEQYF.

The rearrangement links TRBV6-6 to TRBJ1-4; D unresolved. CDR1 MNHNY and CDR2 SVGAGI come from the germline V gene (reference sequence). The CDR3 runs to 16 residues. Trimming shortened V by 2 bases and J by 4 bases, and 14 bases separated the two germline ends. CDR3 coding DNA: TGTGCCAGCAGTTACATTCGGCCGGACCGTAATGAAAAACTGTTTTTT. Protein: CASSYIRPDRNEKLFF.

Concerning this clonotype: One junction end disagrees with the germline gene, perhaps due to a read error. This chain's CDR3 is CTSSTKRTGTTNTWELFF. Written as DNA, the CDR3 is TGTACCAGCAGCACGAAGAGGACGGGGACTACGAACACCTGGGAGCTGTTTTTT. V and J are TRBV7-9 and TRBJ2-2, with 7 bases fitting TRBD2. Germline V lookup: CDR1 SEHNR, CDR2 FQNEAQ (reference sequence). CDR3 size: 18 residues.

The chain employs TRBV12-3 or TRBV12-4 and TRBJ1-5; 8 positions match TRBD1. The CDR3 runs to 20 residues. J gave up 0 bases and V 4 bases, and 17 bases lay outside the gene matches. CDR3 sequence reads: CASSSYKYRGWGYSNQPQHF. The CDR3 nucleotides read TGTGCCAGCAGTTCCTACAAGTACAGGGGGTGGGGATATAGCAATCAGCCCCAGCATTTT.

There are many counts of this clonotype. This chain joins TRBV2 and TRBJ2-2; no clear D. Germline CDR1 SNHLY, CDR2 FYNNEI. This CDR3 is built from 14 residues. Trimming took 4 bases from V and 0 from J, leaving 6 bases between them. Here the CDR3 DNA reads TGTGCCAGCAGTGTTGGGACGAACACCGGGGAGCTGTTTTTT. Translating gives CASSVGTNTGELFF.

Points on this clonotype: It may be a read error: a sequence one base away is much more abundant. The chain employs TRBV6-2 or TRBV6-3 and TRBJ1-1; D is uncertain. CDR1 is MNHEY, CDR2 SVGEGT, per germline. V was shortened by 1 base and J by 9 bases, with 12 bases between the two germline ends. The CDR3 contains 13 residues. CDR3 residues: CASSYYRSGKAFF. CDR3 bases: TGTGCCAGCAGTTACTACCGGAGTGGTAAAGCTTTCTTT.

The rearrangement joins TRBV10-3 to TRBJ1-4, with no clear D. Per germline, CDR1 ENHRY and CDR2 SYGVKD. The CDR3 spans 16 residues. Trimming left V 0 bases short and J 8 bases short, with 16 bases between. The CDR3: CAISESVREEHEKLFF. CDR3 coding DNA: TGTGCCATCAGTGAGTCGGTGAGGGAGGAGCACGAAAAACTGTTTTTT.

The chain uses TRBV5-6 and TRBJ1-1; no definite D call. The germline V gene has CDR1 SGHDT and CDR2 YYEEEE. V lost 6 bases, J lost 5 bases, and 14 bases lay in between. The CDR3 totals 13 residues. The CDR3 spells CASTDWARTEAFF. The CDR3 nucleotides read TGTGCCAGCACGGACTGGGCGCGGACTGAAGCTTTCTTT.

CDR3 DNA: TGTGCCAGCAGCTTAAGGGGAAGGGAGACCCAGCATTTT. This codes for CASSLRGRETQHF. The genes are TRBV7-6 and TRBJ1-5, with D perhaps matching TRBD1 (5 bases). The germline gives CDR1 SGHVS, CDR2 FNYEAQ. The germline V and J ends were trimmed by 2 bases and 11 bases, with 13 bases remaining between them. This CDR3 has 13 residues.

This clonotype showed up many times. In DNA form, the CDR3 reads TGTGCCAGCAGTGAAGAGGGGTGGTACACTGAAGCTTTCTTT. Its protein product is CASSEEGWYTEAFF. V is TRBV6-1 and J is TRBJ1-1, with a tentative D call TRBD1 (5 bases). In germline, CDR1 is MNHNS, CDR2 SASEGT. V was trimmed by 1 base and J by 3 bases, leaving 9 bases between them. There are 14 residues in the CDR3.

The genes are TRBV7-3 and TRBJ1-1, with 10 bases that match TRBD1. With V trimmed by 5 bases and J by 5 bases, 14 bases remained unmatched. Germline-derived CDR1 and CDR2 are SGHTA and FQGTGA. The length of the CDR3 is 17 residues. The CDR3 bases are TGTGCCAGCAGCCTTCGTCCCGGGACAGGGGAGGGGACTGAAGCTTTCTTT. Amino acid sequence: CASSLRPGTGEGTEAFF. The full variable domain, in which reference TRBV7-3 and TRBJ1-1 provide the parts outside the CDR3, is GAGVSQTPSNKVTEKGKYVELRCDPISGHTALYWYRQSLGQGPEFLIYFQGTGAADDSGLPNDRFFAVRPEGSVSTLKIQRTERGDSAVYLCASSLRPGTGEGTEAFFGQGTRLTVV.

This clonotype was recorded at least ten times. The rearrangement uses TRBV9 and TRBJ2-5, with D perhaps being TRBD1 or TRBD2 (5 bases each). The length of the CDR3 is 13 residues. Trimming removed 3 bases from V and 8 bases from J, with 14 bases in between. Germline V gives CDR1 SGDLS, CDR2 YYNGEE. The CDR3 region is CASSEGPAVTQYF. The CDR3 DNA is TGTGCCAGCAGCGAGGGACCGGCAGTCACCCAGTACTTC.

J is TRBJ1-6 and V is TRBV29-1; 9 bases agree with TRBD1. Germline V CDR1 and CDR2: SQVTM, ANQGSEA. J was trimmed by 10 bases and V by 3 bases; bases with no gene match: 1. The CDR3 sequence is 12 residues long. The CDR3 DNA follows: TGCAGCGTTGACGGGACAGGGTCACCCCTCCACTTT. Encoded protein: CSVDGTGSPLHF.

This clonotype was recorded a few times. This chain's CDR3 is CASSYSTGGASGYTF. Here the CDR3 DNA reads TGTGCCAGCAGTTACTCGACGGGGGGGGCGAGTGGCTACACCTTC. The rearrangement links TRBV6-5 to TRBJ1-2; maybe TRBD1 (6 bases). Trimming removed 0 bases from V and 7 bases from J, with 15 bases in between. Germline V gives CDR1 MNHEY, CDR2 SVGAGI. The CDR3 is 15 residues long.

The rearrangement uses TRBV11-2 and TRBJ1-1; D gene unclear. The CDR3 extends over 13 amino acids. Germline values: CDR1 SGHAT, CDR2 FQNNGV. Trimming shortened V by 1 base and J by 3 bases, and 6 bases separated the two germline ends. CDR3 DNA sequence: TGTGCCAGCAGCTTAGGACACTACACTGAAGCTTTCTTT. This encodes CASSLGHYTEAFF.

This clonotype was counted ten times or more. The rearrangement links TRBV6-1 to TRBJ1-6, with D unresolved. V was cut by 6 bases and J by 10 bases, with 10 bases left in between. The length of the CDR3 is 12 residues. Germline V lookup: CDR1 MNHNS, CDR2 SASEGT. For the CDR3, the DNA is TGTGCCAGCAGGCCCGCTAGGTCACCCCTCCACTTT. Protein sequence: CASRPARSPLHF.

There are a few counts of this clonotype. The chain couples TRBV12-3 or TRBV12-4 to TRBJ1-2, with TRBD1 identical over 8 bases. This CDR3 comprises 15 residues. Germline trimming cut 3 bases from V and 5 bases from J; bases unmatched to any gene: 8. The CDR3: CASSFESGTGYGYTF. CDR3 bases: TGTGCCAGCAGTTTTGAATCCGGGACAGGTTATGGCTACACCTTC.

There are a few counts of this clonotype. This chain links TRBV7-2 with TRBJ2-7, with 8 bases identical to TRBD2. Germline V gene sequence: CDR1 SGHTA, CDR2 FQGNSA. There are 14 residues in the CDR3. The V segment lost 7 bases and the J segment 1 base; nucleotides outside the gene matches: 6. CDR3 sequence: CASTSGGASYEQYF. In DNA form, the CDR3 reads TGTGCCAGCACATCCGGGGGGGCTTCCTACGAGCAGTACTTC.

The V and J genes are TRBV7-9 and TRBJ2-5, with D possibly being TRBD2 (5 bases). Germline CDR1 SEHNR, CDR2 FQNEAQ (reference sequence). V was clipped by 4 bases and J by 2 bases, with 11 bases between them. CDR3 size: 14 residues. CDR3 sequence (DNA): TGTGCCAGCAGCTCCGATCGGACTCAAGAGACCCAGTACTTC. It yields the protein CASSSDRTQETQYF.

The table lists this clonotype with many counts. The genes are TRBV25-1 and TRBJ2-7; 8 nucleotides agree with TRBD2. Germline-derived CDR1 and CDR2 are MGHDK and SYGVNS. This CDR3 is built from 14 residues. Unmatched junction bases numbered 6, after V lost 6 bases and J lost 2 bases. The DNA for the CDR3 is TGTGCCAGCAGAAAGTCGGGGGGGGCCTACGAGCAGTACTTC. This encodes CASRKSGGAYEQYF.

A remark on this clonotype: Here the CDR3 omits its conserved ending phenylalanine or tryptophan, so a read error is the likely source. The DNA is left out, because the CDR3 cannot be placed on it with certainty; the CDR3 is given as TCRdb lists it. The CDR3 sequence: CASREQGSNEKQFL. This chain links TRBV25-1 with TRBJ1-4; TRBD1, the D gene given by the table, was not confirmed from the DNA. Germline CDR1 MGHDK, CDR2 SYGVNS. The CDR3 is 14 residues long, ends included.

This clonotype has only a few counts. A read error may account for a junction end that differs from germline. The rearrangement links TRBV9 to TRBJ2-5; D may be TRBD1 (7 bases). The CDR3 covers 17 residues. The germline CDR1 and CDR2 sequences are SGDLS and YYNGEE. CDR3 in amino acids: CASSHLPGGTDQEAQYF. CDR3 nucleotides: TGTGCCAGCAGCCACCTCCCCGGAGGGACAGATCAAGAGGCCCAGTACTTC.

This chain joins TRBV10-3 and TRBJ2-5, with D perhaps given as TRBD1 or TRBD2 (6 bases each). CDR3 length: 16 amino acids. Between the trimmed V and J ends, which lost 10 bases and 9 bases, there was a span of 30 bases. Per the germline V gene, CDR1 is ENHRY and CDR2 is SYGVKD. This CDR3 is CASTPTGPRGNQPQYF. The CDR3 nucleotides read TGTGCCAGCACCCCGACAGGACCCCGCGGGAATCAGCCCCAGTACTTC.

This clonotype has a count of ten or more. This chain links TRBV29-1 with TRBJ1-5, with D unresolved. Germline loops: CDR1 SQVTM, CDR2 ANQGSEA. The V end lost 6 bases, the J end lost 2 bases, and 14 bases lay between the germline ends. The CDR3 has 14 amino acids. The CDR3 sequence is CSVTTESGNQPQHF. CDR3 coding DNA: TGCAGCGTGACAACAGAGTCGGGCAATCAGCCCCAGCATTTT.

As for this clonotype: A much larger clone is a single base away; this may be a read error. The chain is built from TRBV20-1 and TRBJ1-2; TRBD1 might be the D (6 bases). CDR1 is DFQATT, CDR2 SNEGSKA, per germline (reference sequence). The CDR3 has 15 residues. Here the CDR3 DNA reads TGCAGTGCTAGAGGGGGGGACACAACTAACTATGGCTGCACCTTC. Translation gives CSARGGDTTNYGCTF.

This clonotype came up many times. The chain links TRBV19 to TRBJ1-2; D gene uncertain. Germline values: CDR1 LNHDA, CDR2 SQIVND (reference sequence). The CDR3 consists of 14 residues. V lost 5 bases and J 0 bases, leaving 10 bases between the germline ends. The CDR3 loop is CASSGVTANYGYTF. In DNA form, the CDR3 reads TGTGCCAGTAGTGGGGTGACTGCTAACTATGGCTACACCTTC.

This chain joins TRBV20-1 and TRBJ2-7; D may correspond to TRBD1 or TRBD2 (6 bases each). Germline-derived CDR1 and CDR2 are DFQATT and SNEGSKA (reference sequence). V was cut by 0 bases and J by 2 bases, with 14 bases left in between. The CDR3 runs 15 residues. CDR3 DNA sequence: TGCAGTGCTAGAGACCGGAGAAGGGGGGCCTACGAGCAGTACTTC. Translating it yields CSARDRRRGAYEQYF.